This TCR beta chain derives from a study of tumour-infiltrating T cells in Burkitt lymphoma. Whole-study context: Productive clonality predicted overall and progression-free survival.

Sequencing was performed with immunoSEQ multiplex PCR; in TCRdb, only in-frame clones are kept and a portion is missing. The sample has 1,100 to 1,500 clones; around a tenth are singletons. V lost 3 bases and J 5 bases, leaving 4 bases between the germline ends. This CDR3 has 11 residues. Germline V gene data show CDR1 as LNHDA and CDR2 as SQIVND (reference sequence). Material: tumor tissue. V usage is TRBV19 and J usage is TRBJ2-5, with D unresolved. The receptor comes from a human donor with Burkitt lymphoma. The CDR3 region is CASSIMETQYF. For the CDR3, the DNA is TGTGCCAGTAGTATCATGGAGACCCAGTACTTC.